The present T cell receptor (beta chain) was sequenced within a study of shared clonotypes between healthy human individuals. Cells designated naive CD8 were CD45RO-negative and were positively selected for CCR7, with terminally differentiated effector memory CD45RA+ cells excluded. Germline V lookup: CDR1 SGHDN, CDR2 FVKESK. Trimming at V came to 3 bases and at J to 6 bases, leaving 5 bases not matched to a gene. The length of the CDR3 is 13 residues. It was at deep level that the assay was run. Data came from immunoSEQ multiplex PCR; TCRdb stores just in-frame clones and leaves some out. The sample lists fewer than 850,000 clones, around 96% occurring once.

The source material was naive CD8+ T cells sorted from blood. The chain employs TRBV14 and TRBJ2-7; 7 bases are a match to TRBD2. The source of this sequence is a man younger than 45 in good health. The CDR3 protein is CASSHAGAGEQYF. CDR3 nucleotide sequence: TGTGCCAGCAGCCACGCGGGAGCAGGCGAGCAGTACTTC.